This entry features one TCR beta chain sequence. Antigen unknown. Germline CDR1 is MNHNS and CDR2 is SASEGT. This CDR3 has 12 amino acids. Every sample had its cDNA made across eight separate reactions. Added by template switching were UMIs that each held a 6-nucleotide sample barcode. From its re-call of the 5' RACE reads, TCRdb lists each CDR3 protein once, without DNA. In total, the table holds about 85,000 distinct CDR3 sequences. The sample comes from a study of monozygotic twins with inflammatory bowel disease. Study findings and constraints: Twins with IBD were found to have lower TCRbeta diversity (inverse Simpson) than healthy co-twins.

The total RNA came straight from whole blood, and T cells were not sorted beforehand. The source of this sequence is a human donor with ulcerative colitis or Crohn's disease, or a healthy co-twin of an affected twin (not recorded which). Source material: blood. The chain links TRBV6-1 to TRBJ2-1. The CDR3 loop is CASTGLEYEQFF.